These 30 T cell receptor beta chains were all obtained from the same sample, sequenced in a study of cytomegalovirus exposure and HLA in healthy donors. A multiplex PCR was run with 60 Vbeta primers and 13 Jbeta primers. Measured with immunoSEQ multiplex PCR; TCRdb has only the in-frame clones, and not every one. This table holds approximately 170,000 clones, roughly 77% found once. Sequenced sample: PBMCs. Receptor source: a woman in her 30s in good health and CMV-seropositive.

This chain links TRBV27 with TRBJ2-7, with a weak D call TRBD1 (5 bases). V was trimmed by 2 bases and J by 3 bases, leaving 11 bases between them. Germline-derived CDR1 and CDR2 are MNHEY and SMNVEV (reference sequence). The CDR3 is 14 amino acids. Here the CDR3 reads CASSLKGQGYEQYF. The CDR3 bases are TGTGCCAGCAGTTTAAAGGGGCAGGGCTACGAGCAGTACTTC.

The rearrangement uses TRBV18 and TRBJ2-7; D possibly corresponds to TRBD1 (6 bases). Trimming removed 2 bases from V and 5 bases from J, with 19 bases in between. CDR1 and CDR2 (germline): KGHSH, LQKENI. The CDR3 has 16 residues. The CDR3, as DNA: TGTGCCAGCTCACCATCGGCAGGGGTCGTCAGAAACGAGCAGTACTTC. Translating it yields CASSPSAGVVRNEQYF. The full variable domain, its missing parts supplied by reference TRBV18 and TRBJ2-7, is NAGVMQNPRHLVRRRGQEARLRCSPMKGHSHVYWYRQLPEEGLKFMVYLQKENIIDESGMPKERFSAEFPKEGPSILRIQQVVRGDSAAYFCASSPSAGVVRNEQYFGPGTRLTVT.

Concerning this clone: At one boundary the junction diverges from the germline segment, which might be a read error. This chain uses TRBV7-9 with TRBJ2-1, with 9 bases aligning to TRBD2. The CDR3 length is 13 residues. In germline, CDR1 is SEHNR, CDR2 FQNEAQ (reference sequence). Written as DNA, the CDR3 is TGTGCCAGCAGCTTAAGCGGACTAGCGTTATTCCTCTTC. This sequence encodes CASSLSGLALFLF.

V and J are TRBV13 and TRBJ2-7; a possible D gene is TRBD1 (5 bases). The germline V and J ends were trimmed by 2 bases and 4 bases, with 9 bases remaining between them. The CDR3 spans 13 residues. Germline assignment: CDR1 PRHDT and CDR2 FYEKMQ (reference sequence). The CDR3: CASSLSRDYEQYF. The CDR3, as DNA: TGTGCCAGCAGCTTAAGCAGGGATTACGAGCAGTACTTC.

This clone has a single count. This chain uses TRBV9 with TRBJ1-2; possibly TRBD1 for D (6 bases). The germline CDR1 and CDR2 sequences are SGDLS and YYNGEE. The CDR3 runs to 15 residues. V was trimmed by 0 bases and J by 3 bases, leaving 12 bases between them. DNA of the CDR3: TGTGCCAGCAGCGTAGGGGGGGGGCTGGACTATGGCTACACCTTC. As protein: CASSVGGGLDYGYTF.

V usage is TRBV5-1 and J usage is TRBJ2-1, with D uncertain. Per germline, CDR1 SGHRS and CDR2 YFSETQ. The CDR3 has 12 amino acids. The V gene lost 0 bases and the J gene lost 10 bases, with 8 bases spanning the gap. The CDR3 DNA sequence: TGCGCCAGCAGCTTGGATCTGGAGGAGCAGTTCTTC. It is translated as CASSLDLEEQFF.

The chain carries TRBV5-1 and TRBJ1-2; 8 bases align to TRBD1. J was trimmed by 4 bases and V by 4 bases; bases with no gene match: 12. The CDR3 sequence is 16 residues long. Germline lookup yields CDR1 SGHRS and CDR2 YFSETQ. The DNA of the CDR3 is TGCGCCAGCAGCCCAGAAGGGACAGGCCGCTTCTATGGCTACACCTTC. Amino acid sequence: CASSPEGTGRFYGYTF.

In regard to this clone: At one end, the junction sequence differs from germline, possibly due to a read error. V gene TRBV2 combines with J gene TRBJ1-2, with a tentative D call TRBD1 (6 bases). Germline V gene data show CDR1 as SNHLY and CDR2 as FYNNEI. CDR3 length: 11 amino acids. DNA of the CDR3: TGTGCCAGCAGTGGGGGGGGCGTTTTCCCCTTC. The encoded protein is CASSGGGVFPF. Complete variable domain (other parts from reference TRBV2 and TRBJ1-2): EPEVTQTPSHQVTQMGQEVILRCVPISNHLYFYWYRQILGQKVEFLVSFYNNEISEKSEIFDDQFSVERPDGSNFTLKIRSTKLEDSAMYFCASSGGGVFPFGSGTRLTVV.

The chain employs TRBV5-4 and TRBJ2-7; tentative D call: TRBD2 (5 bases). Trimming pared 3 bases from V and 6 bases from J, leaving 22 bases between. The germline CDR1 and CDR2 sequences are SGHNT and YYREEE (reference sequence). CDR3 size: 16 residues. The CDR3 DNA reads TGTGCCAGCAGCTCCGGTGGTCCTAGCAGCCCCGCCGAGCAGTACTTC. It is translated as CASSSGGPSSPAEQYF.

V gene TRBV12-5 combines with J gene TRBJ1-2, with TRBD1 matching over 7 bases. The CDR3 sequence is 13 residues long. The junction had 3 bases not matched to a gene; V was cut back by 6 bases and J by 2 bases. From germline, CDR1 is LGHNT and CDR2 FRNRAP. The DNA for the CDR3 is TGTGCTAGTGGCCCGGGACAGAACTATGGCTACACCTTC. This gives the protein CASGPGQNYGYTF.

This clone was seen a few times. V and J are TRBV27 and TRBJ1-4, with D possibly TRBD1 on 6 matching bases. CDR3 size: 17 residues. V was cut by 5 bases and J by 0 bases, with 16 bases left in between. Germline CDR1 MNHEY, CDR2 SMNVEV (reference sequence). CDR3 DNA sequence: TGTGCCAGCAGTCTAGGGGGGGGACGGGCAACTAATGAAAAACTGTTTTTT. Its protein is CASSLGGGRATNEKLFF.

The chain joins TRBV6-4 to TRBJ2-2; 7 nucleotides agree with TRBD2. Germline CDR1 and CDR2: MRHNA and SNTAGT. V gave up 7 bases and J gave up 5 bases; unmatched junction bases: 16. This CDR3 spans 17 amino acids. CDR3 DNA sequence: TGTGCCAGCAACTTAGCGGGCTGGGAGGTAGGTACCGGGGAGCTGTTTTTT. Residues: CASNLAGWEVGTGELFF.

Written as DNA, the CDR3 is TGCAGTGCCTATAGCGGGGAGACCCAGTACTTC. Translation gives CSAYSGETQYF. The chain joins TRBV20-1 to TRBJ2-5; the match to TRBD2 covers 7 bases. Germline CDR1 DFQATT, CDR2 SNEGSKA (reference sequence). Trimming at V came to 6 bases and at J to 5 bases, leaving 3 bases not matched to a gene. The CDR3 runs 11 residues.

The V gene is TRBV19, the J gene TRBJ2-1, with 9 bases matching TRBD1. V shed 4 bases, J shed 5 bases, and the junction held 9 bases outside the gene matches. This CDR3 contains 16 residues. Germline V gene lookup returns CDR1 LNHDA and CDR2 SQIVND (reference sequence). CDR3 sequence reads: CASSTLGQGNDNEQFF. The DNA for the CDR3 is TGTGCCAGTAGTACCTTAGGACAGGGGAACGACAATGAGCAGTTCTTC.

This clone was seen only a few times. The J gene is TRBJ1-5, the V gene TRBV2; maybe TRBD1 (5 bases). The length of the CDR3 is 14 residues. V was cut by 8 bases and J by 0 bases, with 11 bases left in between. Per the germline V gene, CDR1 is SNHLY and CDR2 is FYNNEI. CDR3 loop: CASGGTDSNQPQHF. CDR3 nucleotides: TGTGCCAGCGGGGGGACGGATAGCAATCAGCCCCAGCATTTT. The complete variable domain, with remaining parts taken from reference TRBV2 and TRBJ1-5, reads EPEVTQTPSHQVTQMGQEVILRCVPISNHLYFYWYRQILGQKVEFLVSFYNNEISEKSEIFDDQFSVERPDGSNFTLKIRSTKLEDSAMYFCASGGTDSNQPQHFGDGTRLSIL.

The CDR3: CASSPGGAGGYEQYF. CDR3 DNA sequence: TGTGCCAGCAGCCCCGGGGGAGCGGGAGGGTACGAGCAGTACTTC. The chain couples TRBV5-6 to TRBJ2-7; 10 bases agree with TRBD2. The germline V gene encodes CDR1 SGHDT and CDR2 YYEEEE. The CDR3 is 15 residues long. The J segment lost 4 bases and the V segment lost 4 bases, leaving 8 bases of the junction unmatched.

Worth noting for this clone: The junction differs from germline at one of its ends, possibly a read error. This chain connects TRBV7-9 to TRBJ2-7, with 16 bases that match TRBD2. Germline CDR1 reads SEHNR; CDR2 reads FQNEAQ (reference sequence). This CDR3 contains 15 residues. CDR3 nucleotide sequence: TGTTCCAGCAGCCTGGGGACTAGCGGGAGGGAAGAGCAGTACTTC. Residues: CSSSLGTSGREEQYF.

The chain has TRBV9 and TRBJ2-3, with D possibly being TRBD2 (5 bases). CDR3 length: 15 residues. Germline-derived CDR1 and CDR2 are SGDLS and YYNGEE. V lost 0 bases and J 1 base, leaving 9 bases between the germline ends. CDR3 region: CASSVAEGGTDTQYF. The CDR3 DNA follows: TGTGCCAGCAGCGTAGCTGAGGGTGGCACAGATACGCAGTATTTT.

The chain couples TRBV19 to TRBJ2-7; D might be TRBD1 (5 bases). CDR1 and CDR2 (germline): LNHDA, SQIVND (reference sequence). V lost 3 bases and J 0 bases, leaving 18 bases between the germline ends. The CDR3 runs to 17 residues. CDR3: CASSIWPSTASSYEQYF. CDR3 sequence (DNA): TGTGCCAGTAGTATTTGGCCTTCGACAGCTAGCTCCTACGAGCAGTACTTC.

The CDR3 region has the DNA TGCGCCAGCAGCTTGGGAGTTAGCGGGCCATACGAGCAGTACTTC. Its protein product is CASSLGVSGPYEQYF. The chain recombines TRBV5-1 with TRBJ2-7; 7 nucleotides line up with TRBD2. The CDR3 is 15 amino acids. The germline gives CDR1 SGHRS, CDR2 YFSETQ. V lost 0 bases to trimming and J lost 4 bases; unmatched junction nucleotides: 7.

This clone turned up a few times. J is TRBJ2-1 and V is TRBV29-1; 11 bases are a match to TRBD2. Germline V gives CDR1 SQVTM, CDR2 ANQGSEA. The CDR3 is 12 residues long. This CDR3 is CGLLAGVGEQFF. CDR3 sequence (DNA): TGCGGGTTACTAGCGGGAGTAGGAGAGCAGTTCTTC.

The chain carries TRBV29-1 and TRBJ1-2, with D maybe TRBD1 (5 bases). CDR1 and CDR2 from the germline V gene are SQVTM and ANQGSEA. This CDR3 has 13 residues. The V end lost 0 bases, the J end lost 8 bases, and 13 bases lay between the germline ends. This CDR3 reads CSVEDRAGKGYTF. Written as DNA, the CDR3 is TGCAGCGTTGAAGACCGGGCAGGGAAAGGCTACACCTTC.

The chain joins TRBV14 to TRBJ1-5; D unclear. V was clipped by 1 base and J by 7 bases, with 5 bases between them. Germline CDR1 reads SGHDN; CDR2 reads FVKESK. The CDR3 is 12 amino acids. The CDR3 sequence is CASSQVIQPQHF. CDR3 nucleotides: TGTGCCAGCAGCCAAGTCATCCAGCCCCAGCATTTT.

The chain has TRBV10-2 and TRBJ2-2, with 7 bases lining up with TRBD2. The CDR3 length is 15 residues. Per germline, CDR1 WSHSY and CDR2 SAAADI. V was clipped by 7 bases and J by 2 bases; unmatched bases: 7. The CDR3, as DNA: TGCGCCAGCAATTCCCTAGCGGCCAACACCGGGGAGCTGTTTTTT. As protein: CASNSLAANTGELFF.

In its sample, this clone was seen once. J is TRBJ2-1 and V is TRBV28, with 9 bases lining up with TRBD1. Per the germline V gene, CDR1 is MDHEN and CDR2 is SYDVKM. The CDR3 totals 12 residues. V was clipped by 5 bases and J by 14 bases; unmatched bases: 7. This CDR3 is CASSGGTGNKFF. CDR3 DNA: TGTGCCAGCAGTGGGGGGACAGGGAATAAGTTCTTC. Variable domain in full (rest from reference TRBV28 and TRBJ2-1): DVKVTQSSRYLVKRTGEKVFLECVQDMDHENMFWYRQDPGLGLRLIYFSYDVKMKEKGDIPEGYSVSREKKERFSLILESASTNQTSMYLCASSGGTGNKFFGPGTRLTVL.

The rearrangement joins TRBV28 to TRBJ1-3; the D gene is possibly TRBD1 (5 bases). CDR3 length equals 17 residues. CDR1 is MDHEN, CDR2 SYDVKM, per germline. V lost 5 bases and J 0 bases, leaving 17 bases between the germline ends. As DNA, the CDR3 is TGTGCCAGCAGTCGCTTATGGCGGGGCCACTCTGGAAACACCATATATTTT. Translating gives CASSRLWRGHSGNTIYF.

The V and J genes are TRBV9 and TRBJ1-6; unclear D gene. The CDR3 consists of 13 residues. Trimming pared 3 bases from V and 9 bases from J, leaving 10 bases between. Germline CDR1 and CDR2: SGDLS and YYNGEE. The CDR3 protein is CASSAAGSSPLHF. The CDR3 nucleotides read TGTGCCAGCAGCGCCGCGGGGAGTTCACCCCTCCACTTT.

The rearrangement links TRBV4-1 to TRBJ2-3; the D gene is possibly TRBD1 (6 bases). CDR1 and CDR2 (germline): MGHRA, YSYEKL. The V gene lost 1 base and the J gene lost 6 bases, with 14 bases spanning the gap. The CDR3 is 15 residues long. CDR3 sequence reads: CASSQVGARSDTQYF. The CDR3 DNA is TGCGCCAGCAGCCAAGTGGGGGCGAGGTCCGATACGCAGTATTTT.

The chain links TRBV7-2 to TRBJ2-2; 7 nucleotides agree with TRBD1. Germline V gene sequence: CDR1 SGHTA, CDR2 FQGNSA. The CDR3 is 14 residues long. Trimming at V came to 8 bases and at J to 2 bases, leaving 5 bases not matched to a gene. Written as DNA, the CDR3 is TGTGCCAGCGGTAGGGGGCCAAACACCGGGGAGCTGTTTTTT. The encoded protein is CASGRGPNTGELFF.

CDR3: CASSNLGGSADTQYF. CDR3 sequence (DNA): TGTGCCAGCAGTAACTTGGGAGGGAGTGCAGATACGCAGTATTTT. This chain joins TRBV6-1 and TRBJ2-3; 7 bases are shared with TRBD2. After removal of 5 bases from V and 4 bases from J, the junction contained 9 bases not matched to a gene. Germline V gene sequence: CDR1 MNHNS, CDR2 SASEGT. The CDR3 is made up of 15 amino acids.